This T cell receptor (beta chain) was identified during a study of T cell changes during pregnancy in multiple sclerosis (dated by TCRdb to between 2018 and 2021). Broadly, across the study: Changes in the T cell repertoire over the course of pregnancy were examined in this study in women with multiple sclerosis.

The CDR3 runs 14 residues from the cysteine to the phenylalanine. CDR3 DNA is the only sequence kept; it has 42 bases, read in frame from the first base. CDR1 and CDR2, looked up from the germline V gene (reference sequence), are MNHEY and SMNVEV. Ends trimmed: V by 6 bases, J by 10 bases; bases unmatched to a gene: 7. This clone was observed once. The clone's antigen remains unknown. No quality values exist for individual bases; no much larger clone is one base distant. Library preparation used the immunoSEQ multiplex PCR assay. TCRdb re-hosts the immuneACCESS table, in-frame sequences only. Its copies lack some clones; in the studies checked, an unresolved V gene accounts for under half of them, and the cause for the rest is not known. For this sample the table gives approximately 94,000 clones, of which around 92% were detected only once. In total, the top ten clones hold less than 2.5% of the sample.

This sequence was found in a female donor with multiple sclerosis, enrolled in a pregnancy study. The sequencing used peripheral blood, collected after pregnancy. The rearranged chain carries TRBV27 and TRBJ1-6, and 9 junction bases match TRBD1. The DNA sequence is as follows: TGTGCCAGCAGCCTACAGGGGGCGGTGTCACCCCTCCACTTT. It is translated as CASSLQGAVSPLHF.